This T cell receptor beta chain was retrieved from a study of T cell responses to AZD1222 COVID-19 vaccine. At the level of the study: Analyses pooled second doses at about 4 or about 12 weeks.

Produced via immunoSEQ multiplex PCR; TCRdb's table is partial and in-frame only. Of about 120,000 clones in the sample, 65% to 90% were seen once. CDR1 and CDR2 from the germline V gene are LNHDA and SQIVND (reference sequence). The CDR3 consists of 15 residues. Trimming took 8 bases from V and 0 from J, leaving 14 bases between them. This receptor was taken from an adult in good health. The rearrangement links TRBV19 to TRBJ1-5, with D unresolved. Material: peripheral blood, obtained on day 0 of AZD1222 vaccination. Here the CDR3 reads CASAPMGYSNQPQHF. The DNA for the CDR3 is TGTGCCAGTGCCCCAATGGGTTATAGCAATCAGCCCCAGCATTTT.